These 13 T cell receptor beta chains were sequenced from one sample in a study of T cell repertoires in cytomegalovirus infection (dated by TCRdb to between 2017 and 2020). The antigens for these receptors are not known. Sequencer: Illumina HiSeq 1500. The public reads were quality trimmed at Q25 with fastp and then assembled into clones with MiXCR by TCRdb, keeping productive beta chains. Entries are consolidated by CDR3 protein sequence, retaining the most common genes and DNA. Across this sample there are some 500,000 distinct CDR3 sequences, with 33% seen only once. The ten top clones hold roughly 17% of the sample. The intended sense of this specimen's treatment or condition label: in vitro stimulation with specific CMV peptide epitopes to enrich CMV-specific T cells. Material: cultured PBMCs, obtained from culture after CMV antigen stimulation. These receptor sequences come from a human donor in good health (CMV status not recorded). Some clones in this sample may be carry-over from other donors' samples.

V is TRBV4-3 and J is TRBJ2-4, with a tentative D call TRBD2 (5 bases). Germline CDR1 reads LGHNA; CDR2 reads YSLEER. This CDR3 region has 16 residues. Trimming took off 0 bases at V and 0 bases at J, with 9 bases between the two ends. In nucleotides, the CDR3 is TGCGCCAGCAGCCAAGAGAGAGGGTCAGCCAAAAACATTCAGTACTTC. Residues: CASSQERGSAKNIQYF.

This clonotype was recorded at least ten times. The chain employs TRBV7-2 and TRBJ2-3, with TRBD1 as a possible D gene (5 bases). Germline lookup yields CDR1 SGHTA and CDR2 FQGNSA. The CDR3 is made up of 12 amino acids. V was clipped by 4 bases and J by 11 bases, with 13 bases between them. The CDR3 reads CASSSAGLVQYF. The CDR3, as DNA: TGTGCCAGCAGCTCCGCAGGGCTGGTGCAGTATTTT.

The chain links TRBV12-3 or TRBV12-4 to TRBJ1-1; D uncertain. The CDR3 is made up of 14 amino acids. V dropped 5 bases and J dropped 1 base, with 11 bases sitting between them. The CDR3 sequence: CASSPLPTNTEAFF. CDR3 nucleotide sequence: TGTGCCAGCAGTCCCCTTCCAACGAACACTGAAGCTTTCTTT.

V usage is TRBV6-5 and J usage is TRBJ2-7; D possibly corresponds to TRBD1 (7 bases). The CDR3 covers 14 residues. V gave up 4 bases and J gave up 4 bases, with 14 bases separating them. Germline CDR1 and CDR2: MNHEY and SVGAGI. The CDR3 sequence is CASSSGPGGYEQYF. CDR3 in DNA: TGTGCCAGCAGTTCGGGACCAGGGGGGTACGAGCAGTACTTC.

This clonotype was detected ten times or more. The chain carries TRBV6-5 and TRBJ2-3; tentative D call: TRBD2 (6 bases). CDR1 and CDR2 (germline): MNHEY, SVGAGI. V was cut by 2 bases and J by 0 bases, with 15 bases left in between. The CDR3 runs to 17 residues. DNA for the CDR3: TGTGCCAGCAGTTACACGTCCCGCGGGACTAGCACAGATACGCAGTATTTT. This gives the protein CASSYTSRGTSTDTQYF.

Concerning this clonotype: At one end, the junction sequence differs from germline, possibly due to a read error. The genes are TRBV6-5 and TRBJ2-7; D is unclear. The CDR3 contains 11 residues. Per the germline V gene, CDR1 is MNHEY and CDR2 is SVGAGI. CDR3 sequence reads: CASSNGLLWLF. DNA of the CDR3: TGTGCCAGCAGCAACGGGCTACTCTGGTTGTTC.

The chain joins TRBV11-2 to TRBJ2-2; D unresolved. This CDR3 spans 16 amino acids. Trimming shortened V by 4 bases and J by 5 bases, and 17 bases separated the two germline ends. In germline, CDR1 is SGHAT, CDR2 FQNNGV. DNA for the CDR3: TGTGCCAGCAGCTCAATTACCTGGTCGTTTACCGGGGAGCTGTTTTTT. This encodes CASSSITWSFTGELFF.

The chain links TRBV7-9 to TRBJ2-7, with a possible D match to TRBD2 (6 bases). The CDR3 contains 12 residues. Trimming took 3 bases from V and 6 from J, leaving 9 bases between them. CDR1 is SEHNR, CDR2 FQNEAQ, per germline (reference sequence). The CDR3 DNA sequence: TGTGCCAGCAGCTTTACCGGGGGCGAGCAGTACGTC. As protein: CASSFTGGEQYV.

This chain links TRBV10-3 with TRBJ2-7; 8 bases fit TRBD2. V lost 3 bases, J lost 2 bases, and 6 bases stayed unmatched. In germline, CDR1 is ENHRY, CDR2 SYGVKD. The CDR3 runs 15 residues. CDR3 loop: CAISDRAGGAYEQYF. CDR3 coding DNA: TGTGCCATCAGTGATCGGGCGGGAGGTGCCTACGAGCAGTACTTC.

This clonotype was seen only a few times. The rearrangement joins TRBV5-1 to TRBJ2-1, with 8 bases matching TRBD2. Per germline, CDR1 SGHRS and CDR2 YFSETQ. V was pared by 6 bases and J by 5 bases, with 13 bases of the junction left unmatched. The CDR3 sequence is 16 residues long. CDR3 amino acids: CASTTGGLEADNEQFF. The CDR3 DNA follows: TGCGCCAGCACCACTGGGGGACTAGAGGCCGACAATGAGCAGTTCTTC.

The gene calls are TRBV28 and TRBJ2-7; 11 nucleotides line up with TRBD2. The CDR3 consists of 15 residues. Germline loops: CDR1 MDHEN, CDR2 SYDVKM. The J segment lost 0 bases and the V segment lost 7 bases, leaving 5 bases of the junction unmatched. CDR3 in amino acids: CASNGLAGGSYEQYF. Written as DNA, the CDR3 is TGTGCCAGCAATGGGCTAGCGGGAGGCTCCTACGAGCAGTACTTC.

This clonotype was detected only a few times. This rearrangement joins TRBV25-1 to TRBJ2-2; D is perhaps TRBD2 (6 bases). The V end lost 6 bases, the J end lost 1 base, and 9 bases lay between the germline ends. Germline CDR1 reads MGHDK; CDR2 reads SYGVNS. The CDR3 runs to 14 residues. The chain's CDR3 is CASRGGGNTGELFF. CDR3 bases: TGTGCCAGCAGGGGGGGAGGGAACACCGGGGAGCTGTTTTTT.

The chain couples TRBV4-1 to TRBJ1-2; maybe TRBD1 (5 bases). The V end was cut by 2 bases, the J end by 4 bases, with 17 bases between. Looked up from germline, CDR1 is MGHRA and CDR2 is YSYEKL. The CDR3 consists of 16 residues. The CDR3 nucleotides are TGCGCCAGCAGCCAACCCCCCCGGGGGGTGAGCTATGGCTACACCTTC. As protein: CASSQPPRGVSYGYTF.